This T cell receptor (beta chain) was recovered during a study of shared clonotypes between healthy human individuals. The study, taken as a whole, reports: Among non-shared clonotypes, generation probabilities were lower than among those shared by all four donors.

The germline gives CDR1 MNHEY, CDR2 SMNVEV (reference sequence). The CDR3 is 15 amino acids. J lost 3 bases, V lost 7 bases, and 11 bases had no gene match. Assay: immunoSEQ multiplex PCR; the TCRdb copy retains only in-frame clones and omits some. The data contain some 500,000 clones, approximately 94% of them singletons. Concerning this clone: Its cognate antigen is unknown.

The rearrangement links TRBV27 to TRBJ2-7; TRBD1 aligns across 8 bases. Sample: naive CD4+ T cells sorted from blood. Subset indicated: CD45RA+ positively selected. The TCR sequence derives from a woman in her twenties or thirties in good health. CDR3 nucleotides: TGTGCCAGCATCAAACAGGGGGTCAGCAACTACGAGCAGTACTTC. It specifies CASIKQGVSNYEQYF.